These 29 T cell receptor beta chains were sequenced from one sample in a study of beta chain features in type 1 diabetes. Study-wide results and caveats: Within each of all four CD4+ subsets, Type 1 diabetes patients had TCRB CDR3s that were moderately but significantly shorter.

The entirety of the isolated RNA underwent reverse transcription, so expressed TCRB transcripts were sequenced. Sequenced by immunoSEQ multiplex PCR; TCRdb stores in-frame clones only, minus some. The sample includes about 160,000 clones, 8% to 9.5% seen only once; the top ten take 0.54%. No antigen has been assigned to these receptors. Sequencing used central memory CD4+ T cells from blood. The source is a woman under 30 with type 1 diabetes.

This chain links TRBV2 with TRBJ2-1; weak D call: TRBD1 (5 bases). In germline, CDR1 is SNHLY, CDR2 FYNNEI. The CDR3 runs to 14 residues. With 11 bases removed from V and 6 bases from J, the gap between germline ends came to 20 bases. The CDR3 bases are TGTGCCTCCCGGGCAGGACAACTATCCAATGAGCAGTTCTTC. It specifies CASRAGQLSNEQFF.

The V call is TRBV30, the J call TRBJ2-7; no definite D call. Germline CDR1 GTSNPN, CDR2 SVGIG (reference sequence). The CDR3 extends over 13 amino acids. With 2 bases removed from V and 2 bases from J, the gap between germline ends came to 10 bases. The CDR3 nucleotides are TGTGCCTGGAGTAGGTCGGAGACCTACGAGCAGTACTTC. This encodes CAWSRSETYEQYF.

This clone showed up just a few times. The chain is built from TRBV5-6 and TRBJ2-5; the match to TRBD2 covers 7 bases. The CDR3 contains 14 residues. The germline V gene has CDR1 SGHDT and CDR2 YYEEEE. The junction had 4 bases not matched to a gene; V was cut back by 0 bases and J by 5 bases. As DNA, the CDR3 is TGTGCCAGCAGCTTGGGGACTAGAGCGGAGACCCAGTACTTC. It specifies CASSLGTRAETQYF.

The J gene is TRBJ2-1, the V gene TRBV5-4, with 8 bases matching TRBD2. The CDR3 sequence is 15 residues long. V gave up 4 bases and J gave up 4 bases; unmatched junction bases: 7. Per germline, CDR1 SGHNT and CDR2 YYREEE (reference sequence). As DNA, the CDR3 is TGTGCCAGCAGCGCAGCGGGGGACAAATACAATGAGCAGTTCTTC. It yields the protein CASSAAGDKYNEQFF.

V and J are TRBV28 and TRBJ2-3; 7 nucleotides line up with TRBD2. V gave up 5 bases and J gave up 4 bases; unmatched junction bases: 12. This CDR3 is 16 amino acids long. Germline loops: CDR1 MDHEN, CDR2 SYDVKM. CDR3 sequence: CASSPRGRGRSDTQYF. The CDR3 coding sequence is TGTGCCAGCAGTCCCCGGGGGAGGGGAAGGTCAGATACGCAGTATTTT. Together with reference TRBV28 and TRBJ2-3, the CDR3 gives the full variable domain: DVKVTQSSRYLVKRTGEKVFLECVQDMDHENMFWYRQDPGLGLRLIYFSYDVKMKEKGDIPEGYSVSREKKERFSLILESASTNQTSMYLCASSPRGRGRSDTQYFGPGTRLTVL.

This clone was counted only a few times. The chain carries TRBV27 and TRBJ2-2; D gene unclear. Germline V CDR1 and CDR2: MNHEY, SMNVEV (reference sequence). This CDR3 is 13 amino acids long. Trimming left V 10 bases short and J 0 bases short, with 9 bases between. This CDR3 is CATSGANTGELFF. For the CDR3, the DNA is TGTGCCACCTCAGGTGCGAACACCGGGGAGCTGTTTTTT.

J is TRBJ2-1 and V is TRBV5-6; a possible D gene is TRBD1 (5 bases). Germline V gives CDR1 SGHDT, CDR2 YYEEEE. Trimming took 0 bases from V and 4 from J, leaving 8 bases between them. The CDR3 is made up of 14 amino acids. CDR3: CASSLETVYNEQFF. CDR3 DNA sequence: TGTGCCAGCAGCTTGGAGACAGTATACAATGAGCAGTTCTTC.

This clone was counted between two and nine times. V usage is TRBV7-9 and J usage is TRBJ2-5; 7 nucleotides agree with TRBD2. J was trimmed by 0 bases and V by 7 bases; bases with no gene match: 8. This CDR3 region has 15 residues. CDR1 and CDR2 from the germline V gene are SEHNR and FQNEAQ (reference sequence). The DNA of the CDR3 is TGTGCCAGCACCTCCTCGCGGGGGTACCAAGAGACCCAGTACTTC. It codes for CASTSSRGYQETQYF.

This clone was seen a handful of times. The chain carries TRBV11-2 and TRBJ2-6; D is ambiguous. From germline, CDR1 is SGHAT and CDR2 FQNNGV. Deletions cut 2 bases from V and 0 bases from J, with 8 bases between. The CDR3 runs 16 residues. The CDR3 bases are TGTGCCAGCAGCTTATTGTTGAGCTCTGGGGCCAACGTCCTGACTTTC. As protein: CASSLLLSSGANVLTF.

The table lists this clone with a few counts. The CDR3 protein is CASSPMGQSGNTIYF. CDR3 in DNA: TGTGCCAGCAGCCCAATGGGACAATCAGGAAACACCATATATTTT. The rearrangement joins TRBV7-8 to TRBJ1-3; TRBD1 might be the D (6 bases). CDR1 and CDR2 (germline): SGHVS, FQNEAQ. The CDR3 is 15 amino acids. The germline V and J ends were trimmed by 5 bases and 4 bases, with 15 bases remaining between them.

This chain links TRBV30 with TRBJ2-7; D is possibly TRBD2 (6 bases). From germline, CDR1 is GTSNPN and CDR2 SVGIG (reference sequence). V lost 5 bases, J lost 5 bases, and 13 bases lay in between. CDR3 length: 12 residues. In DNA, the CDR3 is TGTGCCTGGGGCCGACTAGGGGACGAGCAGTACTTC. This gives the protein CAWGRLGDEQYF.

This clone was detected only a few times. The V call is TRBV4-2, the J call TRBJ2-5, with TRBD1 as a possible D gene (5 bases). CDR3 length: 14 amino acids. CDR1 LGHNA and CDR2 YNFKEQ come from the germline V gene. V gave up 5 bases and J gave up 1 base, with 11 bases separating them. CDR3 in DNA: TGTGCCAGCAGCTTACAGGCTGGCCAAGAGACCCAGTACTTC. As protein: CASSLQAGQETQYF.

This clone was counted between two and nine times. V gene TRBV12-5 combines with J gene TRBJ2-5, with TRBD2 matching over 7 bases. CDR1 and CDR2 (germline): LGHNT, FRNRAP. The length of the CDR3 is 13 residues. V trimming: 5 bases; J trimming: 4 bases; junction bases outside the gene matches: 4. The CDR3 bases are TGTGCTAGTGGTAACGGACTAGGAGAGACCCAGTACTTC. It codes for CASGNGLGETQYF.

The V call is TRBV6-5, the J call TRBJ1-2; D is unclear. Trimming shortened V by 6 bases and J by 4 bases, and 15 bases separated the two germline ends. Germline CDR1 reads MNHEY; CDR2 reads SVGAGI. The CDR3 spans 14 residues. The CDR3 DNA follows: TGTGCCAGCAGGACTACAGAGGAGGGCTATGGCTACACCTTC. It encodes CASRTTEEGYGYTF.

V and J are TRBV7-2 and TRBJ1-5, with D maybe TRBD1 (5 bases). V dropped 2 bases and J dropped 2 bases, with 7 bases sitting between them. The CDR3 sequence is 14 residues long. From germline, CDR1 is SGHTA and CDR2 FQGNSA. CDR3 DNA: TGTGCCAGCAGCTTAAAGACAGGCAATCAGCCCCAGCATTTT. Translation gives CASSLKTGNQPQHF.

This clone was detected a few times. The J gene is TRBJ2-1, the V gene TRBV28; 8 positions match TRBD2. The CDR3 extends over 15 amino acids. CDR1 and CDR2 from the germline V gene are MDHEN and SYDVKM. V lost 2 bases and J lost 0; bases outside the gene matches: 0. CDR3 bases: TGTGCCAGCAGTTTACTAGCGGGCTCCTACAATGAGCAGTTCTTC. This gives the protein CASSLLAGSYNEQFF.

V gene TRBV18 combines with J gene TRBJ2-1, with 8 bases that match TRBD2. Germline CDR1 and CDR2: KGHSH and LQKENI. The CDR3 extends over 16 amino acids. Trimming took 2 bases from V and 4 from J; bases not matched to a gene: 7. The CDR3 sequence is CASSPNFSGGYNEQFF. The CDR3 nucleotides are TGTGCCAGCTCACCAAATTTCAGCGGGGGATACAATGAGCAGTTCTTC. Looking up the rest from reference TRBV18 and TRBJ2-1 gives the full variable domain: NAGVMQNPRHLVRRRGQEARLRCSPMKGHSHVYWYRQLPEEGLKFMVYLQKENIIDESGMPKERFSAEFPKEGPSILRIQQVVRGDSAAYFCASSPNFSGGYNEQFFGPGTRLTVL.

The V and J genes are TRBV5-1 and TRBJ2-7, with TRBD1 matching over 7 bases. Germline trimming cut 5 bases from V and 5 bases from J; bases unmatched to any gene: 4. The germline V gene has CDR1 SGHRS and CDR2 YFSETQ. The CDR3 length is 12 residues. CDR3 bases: TGCGCCAGCAGAGTCGACAGGGACGAGCAGTACTTC. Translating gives CASRVDRDEQYF.

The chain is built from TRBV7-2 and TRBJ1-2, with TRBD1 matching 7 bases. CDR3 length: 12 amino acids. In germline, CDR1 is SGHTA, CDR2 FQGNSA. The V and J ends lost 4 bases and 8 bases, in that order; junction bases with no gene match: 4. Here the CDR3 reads CASSYRGGGYTF. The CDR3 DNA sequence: TGTGCCAGCAGCTACAGGGGTGGCGGCTACACCTTC.

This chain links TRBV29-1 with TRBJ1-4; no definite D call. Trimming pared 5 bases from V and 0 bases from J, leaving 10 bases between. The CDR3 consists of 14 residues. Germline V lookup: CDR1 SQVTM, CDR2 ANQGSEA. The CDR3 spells CSVIASATNEKLFF. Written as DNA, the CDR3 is TGCAGCGTTATCGCCAGTGCAACTAATGAAAAACTGTTTTTT.

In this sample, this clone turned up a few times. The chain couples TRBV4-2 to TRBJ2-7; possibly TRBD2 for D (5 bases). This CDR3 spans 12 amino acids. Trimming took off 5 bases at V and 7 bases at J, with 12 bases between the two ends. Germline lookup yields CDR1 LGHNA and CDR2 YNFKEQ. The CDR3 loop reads CASSSTLGEQYF. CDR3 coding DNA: TGTGCCAGCAGCTCGACACTAGGGGAGCAGTACTTC.

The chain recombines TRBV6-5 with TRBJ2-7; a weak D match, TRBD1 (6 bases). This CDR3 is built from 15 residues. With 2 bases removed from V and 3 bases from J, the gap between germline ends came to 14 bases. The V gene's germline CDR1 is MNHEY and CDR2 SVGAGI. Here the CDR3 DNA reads TGTGCCAGCAGTTACAACCGGGACATAAACTACGAGCAGTACTTC. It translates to CASSYNRDINYEQYF.

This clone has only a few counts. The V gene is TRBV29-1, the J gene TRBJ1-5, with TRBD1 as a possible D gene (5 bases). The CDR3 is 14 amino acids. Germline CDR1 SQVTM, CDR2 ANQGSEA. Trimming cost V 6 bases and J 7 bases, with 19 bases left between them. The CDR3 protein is CSVLDGGSGQPQHF. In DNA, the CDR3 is TGCAGCGTCCTAGACGGGGGTTCAGGCCAGCCCCAGCATTTT. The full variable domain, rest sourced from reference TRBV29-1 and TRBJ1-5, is SAVISQKPSRDICQRGTSLTIQCQVDSQVTMMFWYRQQPGQSLTLIATANQGSEATYESGFVIDKFPISRPNLTFSTLTVSNMSPEDSSIYLCSVLDGGSGQPQHFGDGTRLSIL.

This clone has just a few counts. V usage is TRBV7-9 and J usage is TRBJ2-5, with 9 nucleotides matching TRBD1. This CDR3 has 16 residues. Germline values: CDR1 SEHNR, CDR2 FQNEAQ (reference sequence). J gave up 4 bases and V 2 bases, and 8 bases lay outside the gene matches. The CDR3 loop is CASSLILGQGLETQYF. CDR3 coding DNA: TGTGCCAGCAGCTTAATTTTGGGACAGGGACTAGAGACCCAGTACTTC.

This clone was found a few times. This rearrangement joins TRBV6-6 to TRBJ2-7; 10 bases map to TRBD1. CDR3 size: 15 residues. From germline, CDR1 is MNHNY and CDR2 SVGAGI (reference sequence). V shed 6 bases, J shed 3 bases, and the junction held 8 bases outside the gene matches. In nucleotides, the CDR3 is TGTGCCAGCAGACTCGGACAGGGGGTTCTCTACGAGCAGTACTTC. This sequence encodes CASRLGQGVLYEQYF.

CDR3 nucleotides: TGTGCCAGCAGCCAAGGTTCGCGGGGAGAGACCCAGTACTTC. Amino acids: CASSQGSRGETQYF. V gene TRBV9 combines with J gene TRBJ2-5, with a possible D match to TRBD2 (6 bases). Germline lookup yields CDR1 SGDLS and CDR2 YYNGEE. CDR3 length: 14 amino acids. V lost 4 bases, J lost 4 bases, and 14 bases lay in between.

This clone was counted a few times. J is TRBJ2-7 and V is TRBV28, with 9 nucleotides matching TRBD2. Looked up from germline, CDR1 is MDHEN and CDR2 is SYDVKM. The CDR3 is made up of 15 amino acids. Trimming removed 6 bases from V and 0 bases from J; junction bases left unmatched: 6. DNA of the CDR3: TGTGCCAGCAGCCCCTCGGGACTAGCCTCCTACGAGCAGTACTTC. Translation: CASSPSGLASYEQYF.

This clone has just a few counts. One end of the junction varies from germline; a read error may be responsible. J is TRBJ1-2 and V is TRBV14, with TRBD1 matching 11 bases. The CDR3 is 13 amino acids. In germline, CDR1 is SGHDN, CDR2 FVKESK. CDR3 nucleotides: TGTGCCAGCAGCCCAATGGACAGGGGGCGCAGTCTCTTC. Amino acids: CASSPMDRGRSLF.

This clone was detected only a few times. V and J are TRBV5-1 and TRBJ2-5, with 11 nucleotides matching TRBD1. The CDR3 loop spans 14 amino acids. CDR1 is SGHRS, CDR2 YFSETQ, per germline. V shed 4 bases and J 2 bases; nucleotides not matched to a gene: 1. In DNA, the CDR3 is TGCGCCAGCAGCCGGGACAGGGGGCAAGAGACCCAGTACTTC. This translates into CASSRDRGQETQYF.